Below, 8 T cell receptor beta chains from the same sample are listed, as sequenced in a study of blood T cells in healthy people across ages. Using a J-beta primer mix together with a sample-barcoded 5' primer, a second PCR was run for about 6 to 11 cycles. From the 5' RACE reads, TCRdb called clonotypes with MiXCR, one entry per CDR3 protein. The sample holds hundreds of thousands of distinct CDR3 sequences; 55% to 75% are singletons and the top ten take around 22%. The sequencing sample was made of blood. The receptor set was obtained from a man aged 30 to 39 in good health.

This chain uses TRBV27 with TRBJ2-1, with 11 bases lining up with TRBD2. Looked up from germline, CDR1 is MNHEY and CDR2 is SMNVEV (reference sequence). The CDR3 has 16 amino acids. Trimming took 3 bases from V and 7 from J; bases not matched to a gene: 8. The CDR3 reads CASSLILAGGGNEQFF. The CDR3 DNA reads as TGTGCCAGCAGTTTGATCCTAGCGGGAGGCGGGAATGAGCAGTTCTTC.

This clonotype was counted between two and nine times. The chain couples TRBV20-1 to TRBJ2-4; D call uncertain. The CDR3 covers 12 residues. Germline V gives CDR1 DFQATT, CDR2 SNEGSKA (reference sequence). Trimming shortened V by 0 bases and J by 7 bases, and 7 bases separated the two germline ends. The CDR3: CSAREGSNIQYF. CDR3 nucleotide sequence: TGCAGTGCTAGAGAGGGCTCCAACATTCAGTACTTC.

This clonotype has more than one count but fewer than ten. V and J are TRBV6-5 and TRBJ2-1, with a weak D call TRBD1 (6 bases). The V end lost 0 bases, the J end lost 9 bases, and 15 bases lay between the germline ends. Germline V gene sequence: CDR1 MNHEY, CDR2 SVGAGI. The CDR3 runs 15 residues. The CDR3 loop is CASSYSTTTRGEQFF. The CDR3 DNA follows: TGTGCCAGCAGTTACTCGACGACTACCAGGGGTGAGCAGTTCTTC.

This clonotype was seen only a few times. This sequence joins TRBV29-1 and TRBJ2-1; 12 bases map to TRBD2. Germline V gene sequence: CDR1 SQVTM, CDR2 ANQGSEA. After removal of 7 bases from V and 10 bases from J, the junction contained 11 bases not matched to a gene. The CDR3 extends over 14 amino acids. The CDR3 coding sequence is TGCAGCGCCCCCAGGACTAGCGGGGTCGGGGAGCAGTTCTTC. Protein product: CSAPRTSGVGEQFF.

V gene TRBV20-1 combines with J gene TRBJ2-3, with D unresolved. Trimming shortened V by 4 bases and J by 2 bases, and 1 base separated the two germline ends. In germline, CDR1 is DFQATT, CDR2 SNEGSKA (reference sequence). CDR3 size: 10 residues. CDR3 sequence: CSATTDTQYF. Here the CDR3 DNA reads TGCAGTGCTACCACAGATACGCAGTATTTT.

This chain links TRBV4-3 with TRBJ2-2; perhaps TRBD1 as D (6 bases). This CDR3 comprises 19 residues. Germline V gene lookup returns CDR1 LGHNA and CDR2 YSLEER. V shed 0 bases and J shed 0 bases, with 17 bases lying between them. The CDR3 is CASSQDTGTIPPNTGELFF. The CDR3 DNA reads TGCGCCAGCAGCCAAGATACGGGGACAATACCCCCGAACACCGGGGAGCTGTTTTTT.

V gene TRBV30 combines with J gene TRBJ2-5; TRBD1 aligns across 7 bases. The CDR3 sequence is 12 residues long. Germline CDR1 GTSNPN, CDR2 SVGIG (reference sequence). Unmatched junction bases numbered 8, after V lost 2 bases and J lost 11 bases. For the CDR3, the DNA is TGTGCCTGGAGTACGACAGGGTTTGTGCAGTACTTC. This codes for CAWSTTGFVQYF.

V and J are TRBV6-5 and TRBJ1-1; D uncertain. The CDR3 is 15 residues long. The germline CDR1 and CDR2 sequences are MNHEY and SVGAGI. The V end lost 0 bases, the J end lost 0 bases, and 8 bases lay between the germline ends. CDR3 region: CASSYSKELNTEAFF. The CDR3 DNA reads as TGTGCCAGCAGTTACTCGAAAGAATTGAACACTGAAGCTTTCTTT.